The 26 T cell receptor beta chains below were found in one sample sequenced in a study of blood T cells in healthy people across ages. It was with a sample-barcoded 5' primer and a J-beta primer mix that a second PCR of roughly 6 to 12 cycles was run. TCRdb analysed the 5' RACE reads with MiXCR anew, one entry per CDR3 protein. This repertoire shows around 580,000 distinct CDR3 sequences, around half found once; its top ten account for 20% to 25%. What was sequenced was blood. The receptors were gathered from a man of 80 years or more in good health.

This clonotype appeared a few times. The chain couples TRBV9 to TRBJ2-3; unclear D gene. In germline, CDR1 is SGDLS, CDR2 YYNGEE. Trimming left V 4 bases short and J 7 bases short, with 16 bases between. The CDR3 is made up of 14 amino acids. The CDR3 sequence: CASSPLLEPNTQYF. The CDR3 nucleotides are TGTGCCAGCAGCCCCCTTCTCGAGCCAAATACGCAGTATTTT.

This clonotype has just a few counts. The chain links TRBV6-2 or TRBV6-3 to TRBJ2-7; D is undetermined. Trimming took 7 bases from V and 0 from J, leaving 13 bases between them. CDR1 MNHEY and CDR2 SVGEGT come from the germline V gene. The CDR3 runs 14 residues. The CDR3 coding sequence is TGTGCCAGCATCCCACGCTCGCGCTCCTACGAGCAGTACTTC. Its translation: CASIPRSRSYEQYF.

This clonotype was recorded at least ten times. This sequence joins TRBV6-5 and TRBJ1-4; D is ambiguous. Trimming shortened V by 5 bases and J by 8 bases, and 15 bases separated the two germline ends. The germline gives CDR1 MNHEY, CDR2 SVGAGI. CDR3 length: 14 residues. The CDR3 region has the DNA TGTGCCAGCAGTCCGGACGGGGTCGGAGAAAAACTGTTTTTT. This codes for CASSPDGVGEKLFF.

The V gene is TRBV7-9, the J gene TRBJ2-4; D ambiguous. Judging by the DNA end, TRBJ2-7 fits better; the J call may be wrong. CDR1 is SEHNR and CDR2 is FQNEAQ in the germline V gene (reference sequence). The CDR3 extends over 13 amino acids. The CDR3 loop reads CASSCVSVYEQYF. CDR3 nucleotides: TGTGCCAGCAGCTGCGTTTCAGTCTACGAGCAGTACTTC.

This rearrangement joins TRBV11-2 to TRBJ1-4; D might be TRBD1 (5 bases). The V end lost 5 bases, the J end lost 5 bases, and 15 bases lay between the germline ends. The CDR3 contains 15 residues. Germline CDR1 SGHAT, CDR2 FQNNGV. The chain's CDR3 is CASSPGTASNEKLFF. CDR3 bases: TGTGCCAGCAGCCCAGGGACTGCGTCGAATGAAAAACTGTTTTTT.

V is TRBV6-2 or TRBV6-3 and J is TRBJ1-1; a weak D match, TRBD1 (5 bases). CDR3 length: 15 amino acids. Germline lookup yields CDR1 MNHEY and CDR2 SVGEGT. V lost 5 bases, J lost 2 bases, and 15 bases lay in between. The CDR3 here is CASSDLTAINTEAFF. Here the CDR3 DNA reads TGTGCCAGCAGTGATCTGACAGCGATAAACACTGAAGCTTTCTTT.

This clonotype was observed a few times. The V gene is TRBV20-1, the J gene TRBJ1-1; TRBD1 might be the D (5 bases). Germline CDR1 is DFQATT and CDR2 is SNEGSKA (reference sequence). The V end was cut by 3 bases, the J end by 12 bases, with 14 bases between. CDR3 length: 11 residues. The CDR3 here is CSARAEGRTFF. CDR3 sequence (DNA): TGCAGTGCTAGGGCCGAGGGGCGGACTTTCTTT.

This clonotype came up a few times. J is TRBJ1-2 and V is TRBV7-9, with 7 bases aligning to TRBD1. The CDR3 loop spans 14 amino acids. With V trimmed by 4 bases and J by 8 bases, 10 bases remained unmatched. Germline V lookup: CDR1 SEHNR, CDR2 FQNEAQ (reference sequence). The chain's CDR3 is CASSSSGGAGGYTF. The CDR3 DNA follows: TGTGCCAGCAGCTCTTCAGGGGGAGCGGGGGGCTACACCTTC.

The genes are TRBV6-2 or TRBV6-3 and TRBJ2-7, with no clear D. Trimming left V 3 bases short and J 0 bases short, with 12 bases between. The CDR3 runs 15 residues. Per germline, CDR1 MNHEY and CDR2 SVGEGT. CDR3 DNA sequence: TGTGCCAGCAGTTATGGAGACAAGAGCTCCTACGAGCAGTACTTC. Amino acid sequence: CASSYGDKSSYEQYF.

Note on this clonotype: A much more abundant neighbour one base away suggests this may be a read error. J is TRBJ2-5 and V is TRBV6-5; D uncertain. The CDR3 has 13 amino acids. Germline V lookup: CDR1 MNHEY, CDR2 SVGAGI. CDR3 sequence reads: CASSPVNQGTQYF. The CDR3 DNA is TGTGCCAGCAGTCCCGTTAACCAAGGGACCCAGTACTTC.

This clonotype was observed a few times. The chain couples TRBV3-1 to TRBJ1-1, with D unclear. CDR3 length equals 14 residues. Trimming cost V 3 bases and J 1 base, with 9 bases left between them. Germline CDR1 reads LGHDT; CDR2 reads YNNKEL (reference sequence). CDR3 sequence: CASSQAHSNTEAFF. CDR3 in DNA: TGTGCCAGCAGCCAGGCCCATTCGAACACTGAAGCTTTCTTT.

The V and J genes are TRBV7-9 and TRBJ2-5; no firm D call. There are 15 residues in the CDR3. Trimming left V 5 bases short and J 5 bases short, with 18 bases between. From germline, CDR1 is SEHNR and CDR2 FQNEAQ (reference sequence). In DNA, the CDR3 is TGTGCCAGCAGCCTCAGAGACCACCCTTGGGAGACCCAGTACTTC. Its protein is CASSLRDHPWETQYF.

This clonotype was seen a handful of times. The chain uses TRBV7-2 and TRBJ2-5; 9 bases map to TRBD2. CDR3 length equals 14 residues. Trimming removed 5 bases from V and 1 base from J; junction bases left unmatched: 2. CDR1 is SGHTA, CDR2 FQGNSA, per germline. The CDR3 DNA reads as TGTGCCAGCAGCAAGGGACTAGCCCAAGAGACCCAGTACTTC. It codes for CASSKGLAQETQYF.

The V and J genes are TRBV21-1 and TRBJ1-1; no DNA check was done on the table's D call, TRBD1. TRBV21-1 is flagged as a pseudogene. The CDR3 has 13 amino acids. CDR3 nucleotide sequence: TGTGCCAGACCTAATAGGGGGGGCACTGAAGCTTTCTTT. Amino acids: CARPNRGGTEAFF.

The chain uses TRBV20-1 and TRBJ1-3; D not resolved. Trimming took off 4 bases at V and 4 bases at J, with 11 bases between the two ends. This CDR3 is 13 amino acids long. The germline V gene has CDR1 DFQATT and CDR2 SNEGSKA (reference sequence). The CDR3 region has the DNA TGCAGTGCTACCTCCCCCCCCGGAAACACCATATATTTT. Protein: CSATSPPGNTIYF.

CDR3: CASSFLDGGEPQHF. The CDR3 coding sequence is TGTGCCAGCAGCTTTTTAGACGGCGGGGAGCCCCAGCATTTT. This chain joins TRBV7-9 and TRBJ1-5; D is unclear. The CDR3 has 14 residues. CDR1 SEHNR and CDR2 FQNEAQ come from the germline V gene (reference sequence). The V and J ends lost 3 bases and 8 bases respectively, with 14 bases between them.

The CDR3 region is CSVEQDPNQPQHF. The DNA for the CDR3 is TGCAGCGTTGAACAGGACCCCAATCAGCCCCAGCATTTT. The chain links TRBV29-1 to TRBJ1-5; D is uncertain. This CDR3 has 13 residues. V dropped 2 bases and J dropped 3 bases, with 8 bases sitting between them. The V gene's germline CDR1 is SQVTM and CDR2 ANQGSEA.

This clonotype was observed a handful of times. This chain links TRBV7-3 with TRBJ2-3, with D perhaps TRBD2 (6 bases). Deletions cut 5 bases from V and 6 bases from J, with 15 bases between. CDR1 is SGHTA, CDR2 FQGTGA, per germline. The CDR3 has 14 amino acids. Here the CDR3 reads CASSDAGSPDTQYF. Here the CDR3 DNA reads TGTGCCAGCAGCGATGCGGGGAGCCCCGATACGCAGTATTTT.

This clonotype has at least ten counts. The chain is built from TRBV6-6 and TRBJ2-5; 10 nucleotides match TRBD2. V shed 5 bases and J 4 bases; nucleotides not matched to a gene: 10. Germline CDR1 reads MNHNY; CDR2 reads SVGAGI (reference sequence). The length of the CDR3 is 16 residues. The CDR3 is CASSHIIAGGGETQYF. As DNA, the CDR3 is TGTGCCAGCAGTCACATCATAGCGGGAGGAGGAGAGACCCAGTACTTC.

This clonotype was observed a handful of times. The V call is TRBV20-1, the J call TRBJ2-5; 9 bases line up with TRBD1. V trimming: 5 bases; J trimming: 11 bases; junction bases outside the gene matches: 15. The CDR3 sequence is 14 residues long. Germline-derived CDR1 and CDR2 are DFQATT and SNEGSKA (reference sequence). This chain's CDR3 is CSAFNRGLYNEQYF. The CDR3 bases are TGCAGTGCTTTTAACAGGGGGCTTTACAATGAGCAGTACTTC.

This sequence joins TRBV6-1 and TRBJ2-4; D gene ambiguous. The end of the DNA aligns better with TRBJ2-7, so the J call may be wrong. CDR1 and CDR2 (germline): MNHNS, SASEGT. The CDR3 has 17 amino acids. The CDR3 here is CASSGYGEGSDAYEQYF. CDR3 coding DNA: TGTGCCAGCAGTGGGTACGGCGAAGGGTCTGACGCCTACGAGCAGTACTTC.

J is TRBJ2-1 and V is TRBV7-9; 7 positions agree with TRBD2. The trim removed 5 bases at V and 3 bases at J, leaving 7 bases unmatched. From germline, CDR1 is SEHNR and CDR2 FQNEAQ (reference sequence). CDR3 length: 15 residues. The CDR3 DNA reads TGTGCCAGCAGCCCTGGGACTACCTTCTACAATGAGCAGTTCTTC. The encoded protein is CASSPGTTFYNEQFF.

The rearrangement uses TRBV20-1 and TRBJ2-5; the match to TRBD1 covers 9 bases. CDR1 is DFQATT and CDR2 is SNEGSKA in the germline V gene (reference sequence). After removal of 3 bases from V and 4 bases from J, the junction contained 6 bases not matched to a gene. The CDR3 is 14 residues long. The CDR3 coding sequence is TGCAGTGCTAGGAGAACAGGGGGCATAGAGACCCAGTACTTC. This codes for CSARRTGGIETQYF.

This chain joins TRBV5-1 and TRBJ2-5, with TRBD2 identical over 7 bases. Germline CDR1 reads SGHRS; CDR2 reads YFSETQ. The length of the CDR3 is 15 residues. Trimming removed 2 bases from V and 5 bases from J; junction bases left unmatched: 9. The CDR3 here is CASSFQAGEIETQYF. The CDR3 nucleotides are TGCGCCAGCAGCTTCCAGGCGGGAGAGATTGAGACCCAGTACTTC.

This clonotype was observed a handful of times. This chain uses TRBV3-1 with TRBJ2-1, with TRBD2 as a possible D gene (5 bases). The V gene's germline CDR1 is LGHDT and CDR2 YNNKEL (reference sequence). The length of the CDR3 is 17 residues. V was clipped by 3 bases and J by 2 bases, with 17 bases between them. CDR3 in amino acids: CASSQGASGLAYNEQFF. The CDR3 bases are TGTGCCAGCAGCCAGGGAGCGTCCGGGCTGGCCTACAATGAGCAGTTCTTC.

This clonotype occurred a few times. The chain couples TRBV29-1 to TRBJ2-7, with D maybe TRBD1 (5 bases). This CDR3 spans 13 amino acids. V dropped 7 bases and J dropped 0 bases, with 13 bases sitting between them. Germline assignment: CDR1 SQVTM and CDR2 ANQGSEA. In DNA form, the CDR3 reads TGCAGCGCCAAGGGGTCTAGCTCCTACGAGCAGTACTTC. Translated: CSAKGSSSYEQYF.